This is a list of T cell receptor beta chains from one sample in a study of siplizumab effects on memory and regulatory T cells. The repertoire was sequenced with immunoSEQ multiplex PCR; TCRdb's copy has only in-frame clones and lacks some. The sample consists of 8,000 or so clones, about 40% of them appearing once. Which antigens these TCRs recognize remains unknown. The sequencing input was CFSE-low (dividing) CD8+ T cells sorted from an allogeneic mixed lymphocyte reaction. These receptors were collected from a human donor in good health; the cells came from an allogeneic mixed lymphocyte reaction. CDR3s include the opening cysteine and the closing phenylalanine or tryptophan. Fields, in order: D gene, clone size, J gene, V gene, CDR3 protein, CDR3 DNA. The D gene is left open where the match is weak. Expanded clones get a size class; other rows say once, few or many, or leave the size out.

d_gene: TRBD1
abundance: medium-sized
j_gene: TRBJ1-1
v_gene: TRBV9
CDR3aa: CASSQSRYRGEGTEAFF
CDR3nt: TGTGCCAGCAGCCAAAGTCGGTACAGGGGAGAGGGGACTGAAGCTTTCTTT

d_gene: .
abundance: few
j_gene: TRBJ2-7
v_gene: TRBV29-1
CDR3aa: CSVRGGGSYEQYF
CDR3nt: TGCAGCGTGAGGGGGGGAGGATCCTACGAGCAGTACTTC

d_gene: .
abundance: .
j_gene: TRBJ2-7
v_gene: TRBV6-4
CDR3aa: CASSEVGGKSYEQYF
CDR3nt: TGTGCCAGCAGTGAAGTTGGCGGCAAGTCCTACGAGCAGTACTTC

d_gene: TRBD2
abundance: large
j_gene: TRBJ2-7
v_gene: TRBV7-8
CDR3aa: CASSLEAGGYEQYF
CDR3nt: TGTGCCAGCAGCTTAGAGGCGGGAGGGTACGAGCAGTACTTC

d_gene: .
abundance: medium-sized
j_gene: TRBJ2-2
v_gene: TRBV14
CDR3aa: CASSQGPFSSGTGELFF
CDR3nt: TGTGCCAGCAGCCAAGGCCCGTTCAGTTCTGGCACCGGGGAGCTGTTTTTT

d_gene: .
abundance: few
j_gene: TRBJ2-7
v_gene: TRBV4-1
CDR3aa: CASSFSYEQYF
CDR3nt: TGTGCCAGCAGTTTCTCCTACGAGCAGTACTTC

d_gene: TRBD2
abundance: .
j_gene: TRBJ2-7
v_gene: TRBV11-2
CDR3aa: CASSLGGSYEQYF
CDR3nt: TGTGCCAGCAGCTTAGGCGGGAGCTACGAGCAGTACTTC

d_gene: TRBD2
abundance: .
j_gene: TRBJ2-1
v_gene: TRBV10-3
CDR3aa: CAITSGGRYNEQFF
CDR3nt: TGTGCCATCACGAGCGGCGGGAGGTATAATGAGCAGTTCTTC

d_gene: TRBD1
abundance: medium-sized
j_gene: TRBJ2-7
v_gene: TRBV11-2
CDR3aa: CASSLYPGQGQGEQYF
CDR3nt: TGTGCCAGCAGCTTATACCCGGGACAGGGCCAAGGGGAGCAGTACTTC

d_gene: TRBD1
abundance: medium-sized
j_gene: TRBJ2-4
v_gene: TRBV7-3
CDR3aa: CASSLTGGAGNIQYF
CDR3nt: TGTGCCAGCAGCTTAACAGGGGGCGCTGGAAACATTCAGTACTTC

d_gene: TRBD2
abundance: few
j_gene: TRBJ2-3
v_gene: TRBV10-2
CDR3aa: CASRGTSGRTDTQYF
CDR3nt: TGCGCCAGCAGGGGGACTAGCGGGAGAACAGATACGCAGTATTTT

d_gene: TRBD1
abundance: medium-sized
j_gene: TRBJ2-7
v_gene: TRBV6-5
CDR3aa: CASSHRGSYEQYF
CDR3nt: TGTGCCAGCAGTCACAGGGGGTCCTACGAGCAGTACTTC

d_gene: .
abundance: medium-sized
j_gene: TRBJ1-4
v_gene: TRBV7-2
CDR3aa: CASSLALQVRNEKLFF
CDR3nt: TGTGCCAGCAGCTTAGCGCTTCAGGTTCGCAATGAAAAACTGTTTTTT

d_gene: .
abundance: few
j_gene: TRBJ1-6
v_gene: TRBV4-3
CDR3aa: CASSQDPPGQNNSPLHF
CDR3nt: TGCGCCAGCAGCCAAGATCCCCCGGGACAAAATAATTCACCCCTCCACTTT

d_gene: TRBD1
abundance: .
j_gene: TRBJ2-7
v_gene: TRBV12-5
CDR3aa: CASGGTGASYEQYF
CDR3nt: TGTGCTAGTGGCGGGACAGGGGCTTCCTACGAGCAGTACTTC

d_gene: TRBD2
abundance: .
j_gene: TRBJ2-3
v_gene: TRBV4-2
CDR3aa: CASSQLAGGTDTQYF
CDR3nt: TGTGCCAGCAGCCAGTTAGCGGGAGGCACAGATACGCAGTATTTT

d_gene: .
abundance: few
j_gene: TRBJ1-2
v_gene: TRBV11-3
CDR3aa: CASSLEGTEDGYTF
CDR3nt: TGTGCCAGCAGCTTAGAGGGGACGGAAGATGGCTACACCTTC

d_gene: .
abundance: .
j_gene: TRBJ2-7
v_gene: TRBV6-1
CDR3aa: CASRSYEQYF
CDR3nt: TGTGCCAGCAGGTCCTACGAGCAGTACTTC

d_gene: .
abundance: .
j_gene: TRBJ2-1
v_gene: TRBV4-3
CDR3aa: CASSQDLLTPIYEQFF
CDR3nt: TGCGCCAGCAGCCAAGACCTCTTAACCCCCATCTATGAGCAGTTCTTC

d_gene: .
abundance: .
j_gene: TRBJ2-7
v_gene: TRBV5-6
CDR3aa: CASSWGTGSYEQYF
CDR3nt: TGTGCCAGCAGCTGGGGAACAGGGAGCTACGAGCAGTACTTC

d_gene: .
abundance: medium-sized
j_gene: TRBJ1-3
v_gene: TRBV13
CDR3aa: CASSTGTGPGNTIYF
CDR3nt: TGTGCCAGCAGCACCGGGACCGGACCCGGAAACACCATATATTTT

d_gene: .
abundance: few
j_gene: TRBJ2-5
v_gene: TRBV18
CDR3aa: CASSPRGTQETQYF
CDR3nt: TGTGCCAGCTCACCTCGGGGTACTCAAGAGACCCAGTACTTC

d_gene: .
abundance: medium-sized
j_gene: TRBJ1-1
v_gene: TRBV5-6
CDR3aa: CASSLAAGRMNTEAFF
CDR3nt: TGTGCCAGCAGCTTGGCCGCAGGGAGGATGAACACTGAAGCTTTCTTT

d_gene: .
abundance: .
j_gene: TRBJ2-7
v_gene: TRBV6-1
CDR3aa: CASTASGGAAEQYF
CDR3nt: TGTGCCAGCACCGCGTCAGGGGGGGCTGCCGAGCAGTACTTC

d_gene: .
abundance: .
j_gene: TRBJ2-7
v_gene: TRBV15
CDR3aa: CATSMGKGPYEQYF
CDR3nt: TGTGCCACCAGCATGGGGAAGGGGCCCTACGAGCAGTACTTC

d_gene: .
abundance: .
j_gene: TRBJ2-1
v_gene: TRBV7-7
CDR3aa: CASSLGSGSAHSEQFF
CDR3nt: TGTGCTAGCAGCTTAGGGTCAGGTAGCGCCCACAGTGAGCAGTTCTTC

d_gene: .
abundance: .
j_gene: TRBJ1-6
v_gene: TRBV2
CDR3aa: CASSETPSSYNSPLHF
CDR3nt: TGTGCCAGCAGTGAGACTCCGAGCTCCTATAATTCACCCCTCCACTTT

d_gene: .
abundance: .
j_gene: TRBJ2-1
v_gene: TRBV19
CDR3aa: CASSIGSGAYNEQFF
CDR3nt: TGTGCCAGTAGTATCGGGAGTGGGGCCTACAATGAGCAGTTCTTC

d_gene: .
abundance: medium-sized
j_gene: TRBJ2-5
v_gene: TRBV20-1
CDR3aa: CSALLETQYF
CDR3nt: TGCAGTGCTTTGTTGGAGACCCAGTACTTC

d_gene: .
abundance: few
j_gene: TRBJ2-7
v_gene: TRBV5-4
CDR3aa: CASSPAKGSYEQYF
CDR3nt: TGTGCCAGCAGCCCAGCCAAGGGCTCCTACGAGCAGTACTTC

d_gene: .
abundance: medium-sized
j_gene: TRBJ2-7
v_gene: TRBV9
CDR3aa: CASSVEGRGYEQYF
CDR3nt: TGTGCCAGCAGCGTAGAGGGCAGGGGCTACGAGCAGTACTTC

d_gene: .
abundance: .
j_gene: TRBJ1-5
v_gene: TRBV6-1
CDR3aa: CASSNRQNNQPQHF
CDR3nt: TGTGCCAGCAGTAACCGACAGAACAATCAGCCCCAGCATTTT

d_gene: TRBD1
abundance: .
j_gene: TRBJ1-5
v_gene: TRBV9
CDR3aa: CASSGQGANQPQHF
CDR3nt: TGTGCCAGCAGCGGACAGGGGGCAAATCAGCCCCAGCATTTT

d_gene: .
abundance: .
j_gene: TRBJ1-1
v_gene: TRBV27
CDR3aa: CASSLTGNTEAFF
CDR3nt: TGTGCCAGCAGTTTGACAGGGAACACTGAAGCTTTCTTT

d_gene: .
abundance: .
j_gene: TRBJ1-2
v_gene: TRBV29-1
CDR3aa: CSADRLGGYTF
CDR3nt: TGCAGCGCCGACCGATTAGGGGGCTACACCTTC

d_gene: .
abundance: medium-sized
j_gene: TRBJ2-4
v_gene: TRBV29-1
CDR3aa: CSVETLLAKNIQYF
CDR3nt: TGCAGCGTTGAAACCCTACTAGCCAAAAACATTCAGTACTTC

d_gene: .
abundance: few
j_gene: TRBJ1-3
v_gene: TRBV5-1
CDR3aa: CAIGGPGTIPGNTIYF
CDR3nt: TGCGCCATTGGGGGTCCCGGGACAATTCCTGGAAACACCATATATTTT

d_gene: TRBD1
abundance: few
j_gene: TRBJ2-7
v_gene: TRBV4-1
CDR3aa: CASSQAGTAIYEQYF
CDR3nt: TGCGCCAGCAGCCAAGCCGGGACAGCCATCTACGAGCAGTACTTC

d_gene: TRBD1
abundance: .
j_gene: TRBJ2-7
v_gene: TRBV7-2
CDR3aa: CASSLGAGGYEQYF
CDR3nt: TGTGCCAGCAGCTTAGGTGCAGGGGGCTACGAGCAGTACTTC

d_gene: .
abundance: medium-sized
j_gene: TRBJ2-7
v_gene: TRBV9
CDR3aa: CASSVGTEAYEQYF
CDR3nt: TGTGCCAGCAGCGTAGGGACTGAGGCCTACGAGCAGTACTTC

d_gene: .
abundance: medium-sized
j_gene: TRBJ1-1
v_gene: TRBV27
CDR3aa: CASSLLGAVDTEAFF
CDR3nt: TGTGCCAGCAGTTTATTGGGGGCGGTTGACACTGAAGCTTTCTTT

d_gene: .
abundance: .
j_gene: TRBJ2-6
v_gene: TRBV27
CDR3aa: CASRPSGANVLTF
CDR3nt: TGTGCCAGCAGGCCTAGTGGGGCCAACGTCCTGACTTTC